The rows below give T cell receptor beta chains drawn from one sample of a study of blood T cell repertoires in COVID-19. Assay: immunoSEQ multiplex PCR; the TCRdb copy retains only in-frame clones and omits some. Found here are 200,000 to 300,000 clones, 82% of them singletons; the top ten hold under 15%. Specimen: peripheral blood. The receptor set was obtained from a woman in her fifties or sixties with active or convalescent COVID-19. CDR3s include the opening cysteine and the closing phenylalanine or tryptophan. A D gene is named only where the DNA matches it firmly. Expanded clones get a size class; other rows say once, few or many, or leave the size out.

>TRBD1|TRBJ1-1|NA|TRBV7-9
TGTGCCAGCAGCTCCGGACAGGGGGGCCGGAACACTGAAGCTTTCTTT
CASSSGQGGRNTEAFF
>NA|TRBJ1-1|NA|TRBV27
TGTGCCAGCTTTACAGGGTACGCTGAAGCTTTCTTT
CASFTGYAEAFF
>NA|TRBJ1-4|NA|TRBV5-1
TGCGCCAGCAGCACCGGACTCCGGGGGACTAATGAAAAACTGTTTTTT
CASSTGLRGTNEKLFF
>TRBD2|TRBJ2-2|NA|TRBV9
TGTGCCAGCAGCGAGGGACTAGCACACACCGGGGAGCTGTTTTTT
CASSEGLAHTGELFF
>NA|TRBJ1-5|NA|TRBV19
TGTGCCAGTAGATCTACAGGGAATCAGCCCCAGCATTTT
CASRSTGNQPQHF
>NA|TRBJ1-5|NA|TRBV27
TGTGCCAGCAGTTTAGGCCAGGGTCGGGGGGGCAATCAGCCCCAGCATTTT
CASSLGQGRGGNQPQHF
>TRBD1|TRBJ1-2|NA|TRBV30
TGTGCCTGGAGTGATGGGGACAGGGGGCTCTATGGCTACACCTTC
CAWSDGDRGLYGYTF
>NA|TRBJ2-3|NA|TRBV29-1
TGCAGCGTTGAGGGACTGGGGGGTACGCAGTATTTT
CSVEGLGGTQYF
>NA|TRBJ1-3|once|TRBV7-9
TGTGCCAGCAGCGCGGACGGACTCTCTGGAAACACCATATATTTT
CASSADGLSGNTIYF
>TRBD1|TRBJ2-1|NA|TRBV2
TGTGCCAGCAGTGAGGTTGGGACAGGGGGCTACAATGAGCAGTTCTTC
CASSEVGTGGYNEQFF
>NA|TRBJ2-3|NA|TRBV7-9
TGTGCCAGCAGCATTCTGACGGGAGATACGCAGTATTTT
CASSILTGDTQYF
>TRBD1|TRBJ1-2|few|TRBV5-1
TGCGCCAGCAGCCCCCAGGGGGGCGGCTACACCTTC
CASSPQGGGYTF
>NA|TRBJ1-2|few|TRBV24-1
TGTGCCACCAGTGATTTTCAGGCCAGGGTGGGCTACACCTTC
CATSDFQARVGYTF
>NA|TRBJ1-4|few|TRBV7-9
TGTGCCAGCAGCTCGGACTGGGTGCCAGGCATTAAACTGTTTTTT
CASSSDWVPGIKLFF
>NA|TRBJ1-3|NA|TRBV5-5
TGTGCCAGCAGCTCTGCTGGGCCCTCTGGAAACACCATATATTTT
CASSSAGPSGNTIYF
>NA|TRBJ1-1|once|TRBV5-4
TGTGCCAGCAGCTTACAGGGTGTTGCTACTGAAGCTTTCTTT
CASSLQGVATEAFF
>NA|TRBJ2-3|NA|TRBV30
TGTGCCTGGAAGGGGGGGGAAACGCAGTATTTT
CAWKGGETQYF
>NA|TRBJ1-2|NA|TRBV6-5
TGTGCCAGCAGTACACAGGGATTTGGGAACTATGGCTACACCTTC
CASSTQGFGNYGYTF
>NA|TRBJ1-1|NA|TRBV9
TGTGCCAGCAGCCCACAGACCAGGGTGGACACTGAAGCTTTCTTT
CASSPQTRVDTEAFF
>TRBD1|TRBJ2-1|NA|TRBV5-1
TGCGCCAGCAGCTTGGTGGGGGGACAGGGGGCTGGTGAGCAGTTCTTC
CASSLVGGQGAGEQFF
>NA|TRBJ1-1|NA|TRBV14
TGTGCCAGCAGCCCCTCGGTGAACACTGAAGCTTTCTTT
CASSPSVNTEAFF
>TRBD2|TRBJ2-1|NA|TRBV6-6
TGTGCCAGCAGTTGGACTAGCGGGGAGTACAATGAGCAGTTCTTC
CASSWTSGEYNEQFF
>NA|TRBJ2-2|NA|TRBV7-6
TGTGCCACCAAAGGGGGGGGCACCGGGGAGCTGTTTTTT
CATKGGGTGELFF
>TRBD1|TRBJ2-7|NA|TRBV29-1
TGCAGCGTTGTGGCAGGGGGATACGAGCAGTACTTC
CSVVAGGYEQYF
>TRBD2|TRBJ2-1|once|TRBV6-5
TGTGCCAGCAGTTTAAGACTAGCGGGGGCCGACAATGAGCAGTTCTTC
CASSLRLAGADNEQFF
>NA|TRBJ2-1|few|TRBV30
TGTGCCTGCACCCCGGGACTCCCGGGGGTTGAGCAGTTCTTC
CACTPGLPGVEQFF
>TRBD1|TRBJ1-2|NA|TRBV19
TGTGCCAGTAGTCCCACGGGACAGACTGATGATGGCTACACCTTC
CASSPTGQTDDGYTF
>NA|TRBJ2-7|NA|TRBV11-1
TGTGCCAGCACGATTACAGGGATCCCCTACGAGCAGTACTTC
CASTITGIPYEQYF
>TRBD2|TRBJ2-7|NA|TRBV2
TGTGCCAGCGGAAGGACTAGCCTACTCTCCTACGAGCAGTACTTC
CASGRTSLLSYEQYF
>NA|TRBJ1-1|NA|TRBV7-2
TGTGCCAGCAGCCCGCCGGGACATTTGGCTGAAGCTTTCTTT
CASSPPGHLAEAFF
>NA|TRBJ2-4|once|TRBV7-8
TGTGCCAGCAGCCCCCCCTCCCGGGCCAAAAACATTCAGTACTTC
CASSPPSRAKNIQYF
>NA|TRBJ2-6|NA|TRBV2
TGTGCCAGCAGAGCGAACTCTGGGGCCAACGTCCTGACTTTC
CASRANSGANVLTF
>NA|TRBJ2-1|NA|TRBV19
TGTGCCAGTAGTATAGAACAGGGCTCCTACAATGAGCAGTTCTTC
CASSIEQGSYNEQFF
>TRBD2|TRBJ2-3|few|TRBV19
TGTGCCAGTAGTATCGGTTGGGCTAGCGGGGGGGCCGAACGGGCAGATACGCAGTATTTT
CASSIGWASGGAERADTQYF
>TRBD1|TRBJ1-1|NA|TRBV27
TGTGCCAGCAGTTTCCCAGGGGGCCGGGCTTTCTTT
CASSFPGGRAFF
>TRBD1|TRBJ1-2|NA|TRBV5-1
TGCGCCAGCAGCTTTAGGACAGGGACCCGTTATGGCTACACCTTC
CASSFRTGTRYGYTF
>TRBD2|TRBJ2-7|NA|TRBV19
TGTGCCAGTAGTGCGACGACTAGCGGGGTTTCCTACGAGCAGTACTTC
CASSATTSGVSYEQYF
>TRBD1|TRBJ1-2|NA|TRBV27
TGTGCCAGCAGTCCAACGACAGGGTACCCGAGTGGCTACACCTTC
CASSPTTGYPSGYTF
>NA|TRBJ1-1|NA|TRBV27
TGTGCCAGCAGTTTTATGGCAGGAATGAACACTGAAGCTTTCTTT
CASSFMAGMNTEAFF
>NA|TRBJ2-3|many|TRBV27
TGTGCCAGCAGTTTATCCGGGGATACGCAGTATTTT
CASSLSGDTQYF
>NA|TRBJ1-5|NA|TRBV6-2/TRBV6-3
TGTGCCAGCAGTTACTGGACAGCCATAGTTAGCAATCAGCCCCAGCATTTT
CASSYWTAIVSNQPQHF